This record covers a single TCR beta chain. TCRdb's copy holds only in-frame clones and misses some; the assay was immunoSEQ multiplex PCR. The sample holds approximately 160,000 clones, around 77% seen once. V lost 6 bases, J lost 5 bases, and 12 bases lay in between. Germline assignment: CDR1 MNHEY and CDR2 SVGAGI. CDR3 length: 13 residues. This specimen comes from a study of blood T cell repertoires in COVID-19. Study-wide background: Donors in the United States, Italy and Spain gave samples during acute or convalescent COVID-19.

The chain has TRBV6-5 and TRBJ2-3; a possible D gene is TRBD2 (6 bases). Sequencing input: peripheral blood. This sequence was found in a man between 70 and 80 years old with acute or convalescent COVID-19. The DNA of the CDR3 is TGTGCCAGCAGGATCGCCGGGGGAGATACGCAGTATTTT. It specifies CASRIAGGDTQYF.